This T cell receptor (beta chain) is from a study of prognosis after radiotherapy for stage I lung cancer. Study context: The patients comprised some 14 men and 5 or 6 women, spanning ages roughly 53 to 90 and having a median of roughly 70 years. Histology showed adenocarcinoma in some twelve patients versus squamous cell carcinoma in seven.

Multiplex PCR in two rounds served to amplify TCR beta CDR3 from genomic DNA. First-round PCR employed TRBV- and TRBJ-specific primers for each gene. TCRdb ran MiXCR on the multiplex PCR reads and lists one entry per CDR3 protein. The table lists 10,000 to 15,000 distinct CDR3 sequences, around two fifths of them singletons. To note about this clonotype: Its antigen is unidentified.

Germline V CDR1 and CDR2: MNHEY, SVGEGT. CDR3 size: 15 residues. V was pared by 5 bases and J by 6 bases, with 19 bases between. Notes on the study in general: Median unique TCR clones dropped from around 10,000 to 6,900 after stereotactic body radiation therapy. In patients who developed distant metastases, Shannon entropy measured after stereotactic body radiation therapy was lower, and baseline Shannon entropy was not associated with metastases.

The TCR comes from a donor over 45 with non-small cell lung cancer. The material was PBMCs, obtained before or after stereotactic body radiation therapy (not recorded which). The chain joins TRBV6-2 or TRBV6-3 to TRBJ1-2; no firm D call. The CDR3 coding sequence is TGTGCCAGCAGTGATCCCCAAAAAGACAAGAATGGCTACACCTTC. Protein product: CASSDPQKDKNGYTF.